What follows are 10 T cell receptor beta chains derived from one specimen sequenced in a study of T cell responses to AZD1222 COVID-19 vaccine. Assay used: immunoSEQ multiplex PCR; TCRdb lists only in-frame clones, some missing. The table records 150,000 or so clones, 89% of them present only once. Sequences were derived from peripheral blood, sampled on day 0 of AZD1222 vaccination. The receptor set was obtained from an adult in good health.

This chain joins TRBV11-2 and TRBJ2-7; D is unresolved. The V gene's germline CDR1 is SGHAT and CDR2 FQNNGV. CDR3 length: 13 amino acids. Trimming took off 3 bases at V and 4 bases at J, with 10 bases between the two ends. Here the CDR3 DNA reads TGTGCCAGCAGCTTGGTCCGGTTTTACGAGCAGTACTTC. Its protein is CASSLVRFYEQYF.

This chain links TRBV7-6 with TRBJ2-7; D is uncertain. This CDR3 is built from 16 residues. V lost 6 bases and J 1 base, leaving 19 bases between the germline ends. Germline V gives CDR1 SGHVS, CDR2 FNYEAQ. The CDR3 DNA is TGTGCCAGCAGTAATTCGGTAGCCGTCAAGTCCTACGAGCAGTACTTC. This sequence encodes CASSNSVAVKSYEQYF.

The V and J genes are TRBV19 and TRBJ1-1; tentative D call: TRBD1 (5 bases). This CDR3 contains 14 residues. Germline CDR1 reads LNHDA; CDR2 reads SQIVND (reference sequence). V was clipped by 2 bases and J by 4 bases, with 11 bases between them. The CDR3 DNA reads as TGTGCCAGTAGTATAAGGGTTGGGGGCACTGAAGCTTTCTTT. Protein sequence: CASSIRVGGTEAFF.

The V and J genes are TRBV20-1 and TRBJ2-1, with no clear D. Looked up from germline, CDR1 is DFQATT and CDR2 is SNEGSKA (reference sequence). The CDR3 contains 10 residues. The V gene lost 6 bases and the J gene lost 10 bases, with 10 bases spanning the gap. DNA of the CDR3: TGCAGTGCGGGTTGGCGAGAGCAGTTCTTC. Translating it yields CSAGWREQFF.

V and J are TRBV7-9 and TRBJ2-6, with D perhaps TRBD1 or TRBD2 (5 bases each). V was shortened by 4 bases and J by 0 bases, with 19 bases between the two germline ends. The CDR3 has 19 residues. Germline V gene data show CDR1 as SEHNR and CDR2 as FQNEAQ (reference sequence). CDR3 DNA sequence: TGTGCCAGCAGCTCATTCCGGGACCCAAAAAGCTCTGGGGCCAACGTCCTGACTTTC. Translating gives CASSSFRDPKSSGANVLTF.

For the CDR3, the DNA is TGTGCCAGCAGCTTACAGAACAGGGCTAATGGCTACACCTTC. Protein sequence: CASSLQNRANGYTF. The chain is built from TRBV7-9 and TRBJ1-2, with a possible D match to TRBD1 (6 bases). The CDR3 contains 14 residues. Per the germline V gene, CDR1 is SEHNR and CDR2 is FQNEAQ (reference sequence). V was cut by 2 bases and J by 6 bases, with 13 bases left in between.

The V and J genes are TRBV12-2 and TRBJ2-1; the table calls TRBD2, which could not be checked here. TRBV12-2 is a pseudogene locus. This CDR3 comprises 15 residues. In nucleotides, the CDR3 is TGTGCAAGTCGACCGTGGACTAGCGGACACAATGAGCAGTTCTTC. It yields the protein CASRPWTSGHNEQFF.

The gene calls are TRBV6-5 and TRBJ1-2, with D maybe TRBD1 (6 bases). Germline loops: CDR1 MNHEY, CDR2 SVGAGI. This CDR3 spans 12 amino acids. Trimming took 8 bases from V and 3 from J, leaving 10 bases between them. The CDR3 nucleotides are TGTGCCAGCGGGGGCACCTACTATGGCTACACCTTC. Translating it yields CASGGTYYGYTF.

J is TRBJ1-5 and V is TRBV6-2 or TRBV6-3; a weak D match, TRBD1 (5 bases). CDR3 size: 16 residues. Per the germline V gene, CDR1 is MNHEY and CDR2 is SVGEGT. The V gene lost 6 bases and the J gene lost 2 bases, with 17 bases spanning the gap. The CDR3 loop reads CASSPRDGDRNQPQHF. The CDR3 DNA follows: TGTGCCAGCAGCCCCCGGGACGGTGATCGCAATCAGCCCCAGCATTTT.

The chain uses TRBV11-3 and TRBJ2-7, with D uncertain. This CDR3 is 11 amino acids long. Germline V gene data show CDR1 as SGHNT and CDR2 as YENEEA. Trimming removed 5 bases from V and 3 bases from J, with 5 bases in between. CDR3 in amino acids: CASSPSYEQYF. As DNA, the CDR3 is TGTGCCAGCAGCCCGAGCTACGAGCAGTACTTC.